This T cell receptor (beta chain) originates from a study of cytomegalovirus exposure and HLA in healthy donors. This CDR3 spans 16 amino acids. Germline V gives CDR1 LGHNA, CDR2 YSLEER. Trimming at V came to 4 bases and at J to 5 bases, leaving 10 bases not matched to a gene. Comments on this clone: Its target is not known.

With 60 Vbeta and 13 Jbeta primers, the PCR was carried out. Sequencing was performed with immunoSEQ multiplex PCR; in TCRdb, only in-frame clones are kept and a portion is missing. The repertoire holds about 150,000 clones, with around 80% as singletons. Whole-study results and caveats: The authors reported that TCR beta sequences could predict HLA-A and HLA-B alleles. These predictions were accurate for most subjects in the first cohort. In an earlier analysis, most TCR beta V segments were productive about 87% or about 30% of the time.

The specimen sequenced was PBMCs. This chain links TRBV4-3 with TRBJ2-1; the match to TRBD2 covers 8 bases. This TCR was sampled from a male donor in good health and CMV-seropositive. For the CDR3, the DNA is TGCGCCAGCAGCCCCAGTGCTAGCGGGCTGGACAATGAGCAGTTCTTC. Translating gives CASSPSASGLDNEQFF.